These 12 T cell receptor beta chains were sequenced from one sample in a study of cytomegalovirus exposure and HLA in healthy donors. PCR involved 60 Vbeta and 13 Jbeta primers. Assay: immunoSEQ multiplex PCR; the TCRdb copy retains only in-frame clones and omits some. The top ten clones hold more than 5% of a sample with more than 90,000 clones, approximately 68% of them seen once. The sample consisted of PBMCs. The source of these receptors is a boy between 5 and 17 years old in good health and CMV-seropositive.

Here the CDR3 DNA reads TGCAGCGTCGCGACATCGAACACCTACAATGAGCAGTTCTTC. Residues: CSVATSNTYNEQFF. The J gene is TRBJ2-1, the V gene TRBV29-1; D ambiguous. The V end lost 6 bases, the J end lost 2 bases, and 14 bases lay between the germline ends. CDR1 is SQVTM and CDR2 is ANQGSEA in the germline V gene. CDR3 size: 14 residues.

This clone showed up just once. This chain links TRBV19 with TRBJ2-7; TRBD2 aligns across 14 bases. CDR1 and CDR2 (germline): LNHDA, SQIVND (reference sequence). The V gene end was trimmed by 8 bases and the J gene end by 3 bases; junction bases not matched to a gene: 0. The CDR3 runs 13 residues. DNA for the CDR3: TGTGCCAGTGGGACTAGCGGGAGCTACGAGCAGTACTTC. It encodes CASGTSGSYEQYF.

The gene calls are TRBV2 and TRBJ2-7; D is uncertain. V lost 2 bases and J 3 bases, leaving 11 bases between the germline ends. From germline, CDR1 is SNHLY and CDR2 FYNNEI. The length of the CDR3 is 14 residues. For the CDR3, the DNA is TGTGCCAGCAGTGAATCCAGTTATCGCTACGAGCAGTACTTC. It translates to CASSESSYRYEQYF.

This clone occurred a few times. The sample holds other DNA sequences that translate to the same CDR3. The V call is TRBV30, the J call TRBJ1-1, with 11 bases aligning to TRBD1. The trim removed 3 bases at V and 4 bases at J, leaving 13 bases unmatched. The germline V gene encodes CDR1 GTSNPN and CDR2 SVGIG (reference sequence). This CDR3 region has 17 residues. The CDR3 loop reads CAWRGGTGGAKGTEAFF. The DNA for the CDR3 is TGTGCCTGGAGGGGTGGGACAGGGGGTGCGAAAGGCACTGAAGCTTTCTTT.

This clone was detected a few times. This chain connects TRBV7-3 to TRBJ2-5, with TRBD2 identical over 9 bases. The CDR3 totals 16 residues. Germline CDR1 and CDR2: SGHTA and FQGTGA. J gave up 1 base and V 2 bases, and 5 bases lay outside the gene matches. The CDR3 sequence is CASSLGGRAAQETQYF. CDR3 sequence (DNA): TGTGCCAGCAGCTTAGGCGGGAGGGCAGCCCAAGAGACCCAGTACTTC.

This chain uses TRBV11-2 with TRBJ2-2, with a possible D match to TRBD1 (5 bases). CDR3 size: 14 residues. Germline-derived CDR1 and CDR2 are SGHAT and FQNNGV. Trimming cost V 2 bases and J 5 bases, with 9 bases left between them. This CDR3 is CASSLKGLTGELFF. The CDR3 region has the DNA TGTGCCAGCAGCTTAAAGGGGTTGACCGGGGAGCTGTTTTTT.

The chain employs TRBV6-6 and TRBJ2-7; 10 bases map to TRBD1. CDR1 is MNHNY and CDR2 is SVGAGI in the germline V gene (reference sequence). V trimming: 0 bases; J trimming: 4 bases; junction bases outside the gene matches: 6. The CDR3 loop spans 16 amino acids. DNA for the CDR3: TGTGCCAGCAGTTACTCTTGGGACAGGGGTAATTACGAGCAGTACTTC. It specifies CASSYSWDRGNYEQYF.

CDR3 coding DNA: TGTGCCAGCAGTTCACTGCTAGCGGTGAGTGGGTACGAGCAGTACTTC. It codes for CASSSLLAVSGYEQYF. V usage is TRBV27 and J usage is TRBJ2-7, with 7 nucleotides matching TRBD2. J gave up 4 bases and V 4 bases, and 13 bases lay outside the gene matches. Germline loops: CDR1 MNHEY, CDR2 SMNVEV (reference sequence). This CDR3 region has 16 residues.

V and J are TRBV6-5 and TRBJ2-7; a possible D gene is TRBD2 (5 bases). Trimming took 6 bases from V and 2 from J, leaving 14 bases between them. The CDR3 length is 14 residues. Germline V CDR1 and CDR2: MNHEY, SVGAGI. The CDR3 DNA is TGTGCCAGCAGCCGCCGGGATAGGACCTACGAGCAGTACTTC. Protein sequence: CASSRRDRTYEQYF.

The rearrangement joins TRBV5-4 to TRBJ2-2, with D possibly matching TRBD2 (6 bases). The CDR3 covers 15 residues. Germline loops: CDR1 SGHNT, CDR2 YYREEE (reference sequence). Between the trimmed V and J ends, which lost 2 bases and 1 base, there was a span of 9 bases. DNA of the CDR3: TGTGCCAGCAGCTTCTTCGGGGGGAACACCGGGGAGCTGTTTTTT. Protein sequence: CASSFFGGNTGELFF.

This clone showed up just once. The V and J genes are TRBV7-9 and TRBJ2-7, with D hard to call. This CDR3 region has 15 residues. V lost 2 bases, J lost 3 bases, and 14 bases lay in between. Germline assignment: CDR1 SEHNR and CDR2 FQNEAQ (reference sequence). The CDR3 loop is CASSLNNQISYEQYF. CDR3 DNA sequence: TGTGCCAGCAGCTTAAATAACCAGATAAGCTACGAGCAGTACTTC.

V and J are TRBV7-3 and TRBJ2-3, with D tentatively TRBD2 (6 bases). Germline-derived CDR1 and CDR2 are SGHTA and FQGTGA. The CDR3 has 15 amino acids. Trimming shortened V by 2 bases and J by 4 bases, and 13 bases separated the two germline ends. In nucleotides, the CDR3 is TGTGCCAGCAGCTTAGGGGGGAACTCAGCAGATACGCAGTATTTT. It yields the protein CASSLGGNSADTQYF.